This TCR beta chain came from a study of blood T cell repertoires in COVID-19. At the level of the study: Some COVID-19 samples were acute and others convalescent; all came from the United States, Italy and Spain. Sources were T cells, B-cell-depleted T cells, or PBMCs; the material itself was cDNA or gDNA.

V lost 1 base, J lost 4 bases, and 14 bases lay in between. Germline V lookup: CDR1 LNHDA, CDR2 SQIVND (reference sequence). The CDR3 covers 16 residues. Source study methods: Scientists estimated how many nucleated cells there were by amplifying reference gene primers. Sequencing was performed with immunoSEQ multiplex PCR; in TCRdb, only in-frame clones are kept and a portion is missing. V, J and clone size are taken as reported in that table, and D and trimming were inferred from the DNA itself. The table includes 250,000 to 350,000 clones, about 91% detected once. Sequencing used peripheral blood. The receptor's source is an older woman with acute or convalescent COVID-19. The rearrangement joins TRBV19 to TRBJ2-1, with a possible D match to TRBD1 (5 bases). The DNA for the CDR3 is TGTGCCAGTAGTATAGCAGGCAGGGTAGAGTACAATGAGCAGTTCTTC. Translated, it gives CASSIAGRVEYNEQFF.